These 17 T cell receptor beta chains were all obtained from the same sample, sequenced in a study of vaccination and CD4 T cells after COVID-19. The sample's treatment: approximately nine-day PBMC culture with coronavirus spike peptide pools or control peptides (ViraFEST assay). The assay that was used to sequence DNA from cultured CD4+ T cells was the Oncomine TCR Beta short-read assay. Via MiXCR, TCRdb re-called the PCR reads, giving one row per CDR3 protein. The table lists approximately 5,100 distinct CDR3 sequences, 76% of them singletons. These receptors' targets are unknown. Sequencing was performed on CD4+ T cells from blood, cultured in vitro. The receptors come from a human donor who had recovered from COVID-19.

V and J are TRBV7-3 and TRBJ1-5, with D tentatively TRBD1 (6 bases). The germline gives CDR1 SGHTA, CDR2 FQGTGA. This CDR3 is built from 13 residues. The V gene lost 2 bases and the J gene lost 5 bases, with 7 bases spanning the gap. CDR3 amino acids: CASSLSGDQPQHF. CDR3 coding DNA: TGTGCCAGCAGCTTATCAGGGGATCAGCCCCAGCATTTT.

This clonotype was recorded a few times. CDR3 in amino acids: CATSDPTLETQYF. DNA of the CDR3: TGTGCCACCAGTGACCCCACCCTGGAGACCCAGTACTTC. This chain uses TRBV24-1 with TRBJ2-5, with unresolved D. Per germline, CDR1 KGHDR and CDR2 SFDVKD. The CDR3 consists of 13 residues. The V end was cut by 4 bases, the J end by 5 bases, with 10 bases between.

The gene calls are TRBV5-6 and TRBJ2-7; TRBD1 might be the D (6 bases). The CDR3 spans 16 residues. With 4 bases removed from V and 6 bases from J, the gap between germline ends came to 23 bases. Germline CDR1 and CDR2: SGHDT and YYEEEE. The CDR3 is CASSLHTGNLDSEQYF. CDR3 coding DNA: TGTGCCAGCAGCCTACATACAGGGAACCTAGATAGCGAGCAGTACTTC.

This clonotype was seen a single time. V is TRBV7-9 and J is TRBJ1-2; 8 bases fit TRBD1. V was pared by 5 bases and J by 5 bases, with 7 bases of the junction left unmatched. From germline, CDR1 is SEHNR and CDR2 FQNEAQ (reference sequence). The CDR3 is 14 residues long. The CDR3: CASSPGQGNYGYTF. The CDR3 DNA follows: TGTGCCAGCAGCCCCGGACAGGGAAATTATGGCTACACCTTC.

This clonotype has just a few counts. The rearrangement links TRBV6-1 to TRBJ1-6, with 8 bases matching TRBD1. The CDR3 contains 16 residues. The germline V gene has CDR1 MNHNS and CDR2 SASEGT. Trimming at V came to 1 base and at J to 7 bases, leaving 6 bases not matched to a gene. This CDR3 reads CASSEVGGQDNSPLHF. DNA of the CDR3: TGTGCCAGCAGTGAAGTAGGGGGACAGGACAATTCACCCCTCCACTTT.

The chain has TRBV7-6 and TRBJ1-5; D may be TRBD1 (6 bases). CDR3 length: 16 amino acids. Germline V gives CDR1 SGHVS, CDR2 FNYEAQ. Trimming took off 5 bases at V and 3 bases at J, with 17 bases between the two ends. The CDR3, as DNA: TGTGCCAGCAGCGTAGGGGGGGCGGGGTACAATCAGCCCCAGCATTTT. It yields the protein CASSVGGAGYNQPQHF.

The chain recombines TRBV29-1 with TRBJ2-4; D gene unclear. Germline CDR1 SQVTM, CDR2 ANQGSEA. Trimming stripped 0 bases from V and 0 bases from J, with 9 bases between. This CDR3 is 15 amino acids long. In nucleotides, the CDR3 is TGCAGCGTTGAAGATCTAGGCTCAGCCAAAAACATTCAGTACTTC. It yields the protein CSVEDLGSAKNIQYF. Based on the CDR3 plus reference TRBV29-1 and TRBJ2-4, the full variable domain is SAVISQKPSRDICQRGTSLTIQCQVDSQVTMMFWYRQQPGQSLTLIATANQGSEATYESGFVIDKFPISRPNLTFSTLTVSNMSPEDSSIYLCSVEDLGSAKNIQYFGAGTRLSVL.

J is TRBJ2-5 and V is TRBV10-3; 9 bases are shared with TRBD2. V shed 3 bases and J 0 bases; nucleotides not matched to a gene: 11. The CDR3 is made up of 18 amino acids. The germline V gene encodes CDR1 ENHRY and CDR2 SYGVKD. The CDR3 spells CAISDRGRASSNQETQYF. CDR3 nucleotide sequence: TGTGCCATCAGTGATCGCGGGAGGGCCTCTTCCAACCAAGAGACCCAGTACTTC.

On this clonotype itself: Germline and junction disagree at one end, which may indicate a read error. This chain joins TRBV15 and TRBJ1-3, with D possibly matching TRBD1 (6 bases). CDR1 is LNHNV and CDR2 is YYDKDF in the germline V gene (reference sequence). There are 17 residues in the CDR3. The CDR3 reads CATSGEMGGRDGNTIYF. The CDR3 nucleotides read TGTGCCACCAGCGGAGAAATGGGGGGGCGCGATGGAAACACCATATATTTT. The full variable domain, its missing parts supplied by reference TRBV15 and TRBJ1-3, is DAMVIQNPRYQVTQFGKPVTLSCSQTLNHNVMYWYQQKSSQAPKLLFHYYDKDFNNEADTPDNFQSRRPNTSFCFLDIRSPGLGDTAMYLCATSGEMGGRDGNTIYFGEGSWLTVV.

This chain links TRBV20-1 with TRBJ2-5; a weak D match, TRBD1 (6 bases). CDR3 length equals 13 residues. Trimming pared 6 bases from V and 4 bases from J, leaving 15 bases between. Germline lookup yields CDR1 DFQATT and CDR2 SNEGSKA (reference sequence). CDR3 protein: CSAPPQGGETQYF. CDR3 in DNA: TGCAGTGCGCCACCACAGGGCGGAGAGACCCAGTACTTC.

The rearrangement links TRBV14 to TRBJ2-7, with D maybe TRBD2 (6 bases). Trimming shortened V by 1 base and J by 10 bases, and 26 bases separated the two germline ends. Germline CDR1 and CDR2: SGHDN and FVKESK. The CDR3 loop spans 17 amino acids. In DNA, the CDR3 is TGTGCCAGCAGCCAAGCCCGAGGGATCAGGGACCAGGGAGGACAGTACTTC. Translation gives CASSQARGIRDQGGQYF.

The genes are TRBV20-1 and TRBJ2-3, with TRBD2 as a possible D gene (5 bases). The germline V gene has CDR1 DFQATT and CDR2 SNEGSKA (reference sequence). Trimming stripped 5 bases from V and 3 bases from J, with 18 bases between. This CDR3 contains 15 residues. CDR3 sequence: CSADTLLRVTDTQYF. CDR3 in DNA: TGCAGTGCTGATACTTTACTGCGGGTAACAGATACGCAGTATTTT.

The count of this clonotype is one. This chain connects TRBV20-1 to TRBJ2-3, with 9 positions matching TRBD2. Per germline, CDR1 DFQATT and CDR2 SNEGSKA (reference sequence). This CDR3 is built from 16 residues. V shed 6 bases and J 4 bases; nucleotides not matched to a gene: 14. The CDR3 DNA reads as TGCAGTGCCGTACCGGGACTAGCCAGGGGCCCAGATACGCAGTATTTT. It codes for CSAVPGLARGPDTQYF.

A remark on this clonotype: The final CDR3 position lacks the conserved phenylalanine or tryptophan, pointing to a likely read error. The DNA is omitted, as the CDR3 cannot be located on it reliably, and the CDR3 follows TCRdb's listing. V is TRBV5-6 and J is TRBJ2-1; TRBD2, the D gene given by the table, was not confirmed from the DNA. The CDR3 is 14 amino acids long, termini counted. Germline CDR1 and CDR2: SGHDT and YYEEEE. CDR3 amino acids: CASSLGGPSGYTQV.

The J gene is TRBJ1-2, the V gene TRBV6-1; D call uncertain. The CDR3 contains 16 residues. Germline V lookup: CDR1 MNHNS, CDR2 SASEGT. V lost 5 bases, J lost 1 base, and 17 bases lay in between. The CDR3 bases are TGTGCCAGCAGTCATTGGGAGACGGGTAATAACTATGGCTACACCTTC. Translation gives CASSHWETGNNYGYTF.

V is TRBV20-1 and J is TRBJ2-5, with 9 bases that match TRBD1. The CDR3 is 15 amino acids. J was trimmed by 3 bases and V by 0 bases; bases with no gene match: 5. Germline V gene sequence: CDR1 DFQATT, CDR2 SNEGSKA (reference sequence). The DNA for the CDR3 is TGCAGTGCTAGAGATCCGGACAGGGGAAAAGAGACCCAGTACTTC. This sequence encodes CSARDPDRGKETQYF.

The CDR3 sequence: CATSTVTETLYYEQYF. As DNA, the CDR3 is TGTGCCACCAGCACTGTTACGGAGACCCTTTACTACGAGCAGTACTTC. The V call is TRBV15, the J call TRBJ2-7, with unresolved D. The germline V and J ends were trimmed by 4 bases and 3 bases, with 19 bases remaining between them. The germline V gene has CDR1 LNHNV and CDR2 YYDKDF (reference sequence). The CDR3 totals 16 residues.